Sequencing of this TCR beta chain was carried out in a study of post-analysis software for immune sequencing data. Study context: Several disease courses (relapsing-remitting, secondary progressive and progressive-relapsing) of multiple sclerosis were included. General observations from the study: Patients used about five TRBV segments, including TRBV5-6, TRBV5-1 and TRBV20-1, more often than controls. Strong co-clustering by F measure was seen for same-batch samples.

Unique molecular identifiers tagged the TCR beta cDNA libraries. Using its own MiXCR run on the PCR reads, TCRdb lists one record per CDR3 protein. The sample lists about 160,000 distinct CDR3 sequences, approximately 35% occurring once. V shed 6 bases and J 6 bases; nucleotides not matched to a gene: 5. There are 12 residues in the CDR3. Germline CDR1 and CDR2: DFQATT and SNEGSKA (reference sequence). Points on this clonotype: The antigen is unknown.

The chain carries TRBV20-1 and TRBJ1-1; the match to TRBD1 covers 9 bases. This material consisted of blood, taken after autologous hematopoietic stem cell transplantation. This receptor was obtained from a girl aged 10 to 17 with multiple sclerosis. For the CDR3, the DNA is TGCAGTGCGCCGAGGACAGGGGCTGAAGCTTTCTTT. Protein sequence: CSAPRTGAEAFF.